This TCR beta chain was sequenced during a study of blood T cell repertoires in COVID-19. CDR3 size: 13 residues. Unmatched junction bases numbered 1, after V lost 1 base and J lost 8 bases. Per germline, CDR1 WNHNN and CDR2 SYGVQD (reference sequence). In Seattle, patients joined the study during active infection and were tracked longitudinally. Measured with immunoSEQ multiplex PCR; TCRdb has only the in-frame clones, and not every one. The table has some 290,000 clones, around nine tenths seen once. The TCR originated in a woman in her 30s with COVID-19, enrolled during active disease. Sample: peripheral blood. The V call is TRBV10-1, the J call TRBJ1-2; 10 nucleotides align to TRBD1. The CDR3 region is CASSEWTGGGYTF. As DNA, the CDR3 is TGCGCCAGCAGTGAGTGGACAGGGGGAGGCTACACCTTC.